These T cell receptor beta chains were read from a single sample in a study of T cell responses to AZD1222 COVID-19 vaccine. The protocol was immunoSEQ multiplex PCR, while the TCRdb copy is restricted to in-frame clones and leaves out a portion. The sample contains about 140,000 clones, over 85% of which appear only once. The source material was peripheral blood, sampled on day 0 of AZD1222 vaccination. These receptors were collected from an adult in good health. The CDR3 runs from the conserved cysteine through the conserved F or W.

j_gene: TRBJ1-5
v_gene: TRBV2
CDR3aa: CASREGGASNQPQHF

j_gene: TRBJ1-1
v_gene: TRBV28
CDR3aa: CASSRGLAEAFF

j_gene: TRBJ1-2
v_gene: TRBV4-1
CDR3aa: CASSQGSTGAPIYGYTF

j_gene: TRBJ1-2
v_gene: TRBV7-8
CDR3aa: CASSGGQKVYGYTF

j_gene: TRBJ1-1
v_gene: TRBV21-1
CDR3aa: CASSSRKIDPEAFF

j_gene: TRBJ1-3
v_gene: TRBV7-2
CDR3aa: CASSSRGLAGNTIYF

j_gene: TRBJ1-2
v_gene: TRBV30
CDR3aa: CAWSAGKSREANGYTF

j_gene: TRBJ2-7
v_gene: TRBV4-3
CDR3aa: CASSQRTGTGGYEQYF

j_gene: TRBJ1-1
v_gene: TRBV27
CDR3aa: CASRRQWNTEAFF

j_gene: TRBJ2-6
v_gene: TRBV7-2
CDR3aa: CASSIARGGSGANVLTF

j_gene: TRBJ2-3
v_gene: TRBV28
CDR3aa: CASTTGPSTDTQYF

j_gene: TRBJ1-1
v_gene: TRBV6-6
CDR3aa: CASREVGRTEAFF

j_gene: TRBJ1-6
v_gene: TRBV7-8
CDR3aa: CASSLVRNSPLHF

j_gene: TRBJ2-7
v_gene: TRBV7-2
CDR3aa: CASSGGTADFYEQYF

j_gene: TRBJ1-2
v_gene: TRBV5-4
CDR3aa: CASSLDLGMNYGYTF

j_gene: TRBJ1-6
v_gene: TRBV4-2
CDR3aa: CASSQESGRGGPADSPLHF

j_gene: TRBJ1-1
v_gene: TRBV18
CDR3aa: CASSPPQGLGNTEAFF

j_gene: TRBJ2-3
v_gene: TRBV29-1
CDR3aa: CSVGPLWVASTDTQYF

j_gene: TRBJ2-7
v_gene: TRBV19
CDR3aa: CASSPRKYPEEQYF

j_gene: TRBJ2-7
v_gene: TRBV3-1/TRBV3-2
CDR3aa: CASSQVGEDPTPYEQYF

j_gene: TRBJ1-5
v_gene: TRBV6-6
CDR3aa: CASSHTNIIPGQGVNQPQHF

j_gene: TRBJ1-1
v_gene: TRBV29-1
CDR3aa: CSVGQLTAEAFF

j_gene: TRBJ2-7
v_gene: TRBV28
CDR3aa: CATYGGSSYEQYF